Below are 2 T cell receptor beta chains sequenced from a single sample in a study of CD8 T cells in ankylosing spondylitis. TCRdb called the 5' RACE reads again in MiXCR, with one record for every CDR3 protein. The data hold around 130,000 distinct CDR3 sequences, with more than 6.5% observed a single time. Source material: blood, either unsorted or a sorted T cell fraction (not recorded which). All receptors derive from a male donor with ankylosing spondylitis or in good health (not recorded which).

This clonotype was seen at least ten times. The rearrangement links TRBV7-2 to TRBJ2-3; no reliable D call. Trimming removed 5 bases at V and 3 bases at J, with 12 bases between. Germline V gene sequence: CDR1 SGHTA, CDR2 FQGNSA. The CDR3 loop spans 14 amino acids. CDR3 in amino acids: CASSLGPATDTQYF. CDR3 bases: TGTGCCAGCAGCCTCGGACCCGCTACAGATACGCAGTATTTT.

This clonotype was seen repeatedly, ten times or more. The V call is TRBV7-6, the J call TRBJ2-3; D is possibly TRBD1 (5 bases). CDR3 length: 17 amino acids. V lost 1 base and J 0 bases, leaving 14 bases between the germline ends. The germline V gene encodes CDR1 SGHVS and CDR2 FNYEAQ. The CDR3 region is CASSLEGRNPSTDTQYF. DNA for the CDR3: TGTGCCAGCAGCTTAGAGGGGCGGAATCCTAGCACAGATACGCAGTATTTT.